The rows below give T cell receptor beta chains drawn from one sample of a study of blood T cells in healthy people across ages. TCRdb itself ran the 5' RACE reads through MiXCR, one entry per CDR3 protein. This sample yields around 1.5 million distinct CDR3 sequences, of which approximately 59% are seen a single time; approximately 7% belongs to the top ten. The sequenced sample consisted of blood. These receptors came from a man between 18 and 35 years old in good health. Each CDR3 is given with its conserved first and last residue. A D gene is named only where the DNA matches it firmly. Clone size appears in some rows only: once, few, many, or a class for an expanded clone.

V	D	J	size	CDR3	DNA
TRBV29-1	.	TRBJ1-4	.	CSVRAGQANEKLFF	TGCAGCGTTCGGGCTGGGCAGGCTAATGAAAAACTGTTTTTT
TRBV29-1	TRBD2	TRBJ2-3	.	CSVIPSGGRGDTQYF	TGCAGCGTTATCCCTAGCGGGGGACGAGGAGATACGCAGTATTTT
TRBV20-1	TRBD1	TRBJ2-1	.	CSADDRGPYNEQFF	TGCAGTGCTGACGACAGGGGTCCCTACAATGAGCAGTTCTTC
TRBV4-2	.	TRBJ2-7	.	CASRPDSAYEQYF	TGTGCCAGCAGACCAGACTCAGCCTACGAGCAGTACTTC
TRBV12-3/TRBV12-4	.	TRBJ2-7	.	CASSPGSGLSGAYEQYF	TGTGCCAGCAGTCCTGGGTCGGGGCTTTCAGGGGCCTACGAGCAGTACTTC
TRBV6-1	.	TRBJ1-5	once	CASSAGPQPQHF	TGTGCCAGCAGCGCGGGGCCTCAGCCCCAGCATTTT
TRBV24-1	.	TRBJ1-5	.	CATSDAYQPQHF	TGTGCCACCAGTGACGCGTATCAGCCCCAGCATTTT
TRBV5-1	TRBD1	TRBJ2-6	.	CASSPGQGASGANALTF	TGCGCCAGCAGCCCAGGACAGGGGGCGTCTGGGGCCAACGCCCTGACTTTC
TRBV25-1	TRBD2	TRBJ2-7	.	CASKDSGRGEQYF	TGTGCCAGCAAAGATAGCGGGAGGGGCGAGCAGTACTTC
TRBV6-5	TRBD2	TRBJ2-7	.	CASRGRAGGYEQYF	TGTGCCAGCAGAGGACGAGCGGGAGGTTACGAGCAGTACTTC
TRBV10-3	.	TRBJ2-3	.	CAISDSSTDTQYF	TGTGCCATCAGTGATTCTAGCACAGATACGCAGTATTTT
TRBV29-1	.	TRBJ2-1	.	CSVDGVGLTDNEQFF	TGCAGCGTTGATGGGGTCGGACTAACCGACAATGAGCAGTTCTTC
TRBV6-5	TRBD2	TRBJ2-1	.	CASSPGTSEFNEQFF	TGTGCCAGCAGTCCCGGGACTAGTGAGTTCAATGAGCAGTTCTTC
TRBV6-2/TRBV6-3	TRBD2	TRBJ2-5	.	CASSYPRGGRGQETQYF	TGTGCCAGCAGTTACCCGAGGGGAGGGAGAGGGCAAGAGACCCAGTACTTC
TRBV4-3	.	TRBJ1-2	.	CASSQVQGTGYTF	TGCGCCAGCAGCCAAGTCCAGGGGACCGGCTACACCTTC
TRBV6-6	.	TRBJ2-7	few	CASGWEEQYF	TGTGCCAGCGGTTGGGAGGAGCAGTACTTC
TRBV5-6	.	TRBJ1-2	.	CASSLAGEGEVYGYTF	TGTGCCAGCAGCTTGGCCGGGGAGGGGGAGGTCTATGGCTACACCTTC
TRBV5-1	.	TRBJ2-3	many	CASSPGNTDTQYF	TGTGCCAGCAGTCCGGGGAACACAGATACGCAGTATTTT
TRBV2	.	TRBJ1-1	once	CASSDQSQMNTEAFF	TGTGCCAGCAGTGACCAGTCCCAGATGAACACTGAAGCTTTCTTT
TRBV25-1	.	TRBJ1-1	.	CASSGISEAFF	TGTGCCAGCAGTGGCATCAGTGAAGCTTTCTTT
TRBV4-2	TRBD2	TRBJ2-2	.	CASSQDLVGTTNTGGLFF	TGTGCCAGCAGCCAAGACTTGGTAGGGACTACGAACACCGGGGGGCTGTTTTTT
TRBV6-6	TRBD1	TRBJ1-1	.	CASDPRQGPNTEAFF	TGTGCCAGCGATCCAAGACAGGGCCCAAACACTGAAGCTTTCTTT
TRBV2	TRBD2	TRBJ2-5	.	CASSGPDPGLAGPQETQYF	TGTGCCAGCAGTGGCCCCGACCCAGGACTAGCTGGACCCCAAGAGACCCAGTACTTC
TRBV11-2	TRBD1	TRBJ2-6	.	CASSLNRGYGANVLTF	TGTGCCAGCAGCCTAAACAGGGGCTATGGGGCCAACGTCCTGACTTTC
TRBV5-1	.	TRBJ2-7	.	CASSPTWSSYEQYF	TGCGCCAGCAGCCCAACTTGGAGCTCCTACGAGCAGTACTTC
TRBV3-1	.	TRBJ2-5	.	CASSQRRVETQYF	TGTGCCAGCAGCCAACGCAGGGTAGAGACCCAGTACTTC
TRBV4-3	TRBD2	TRBJ2-2	.	CASSQDGVAGGTGELFF	TGCGCCAGCAGCCAAGACGGGGTAGCGGGGGGTACCGGGGAGCTGTTTTTT
TRBV6-5	.	TRBJ2-7	.	CASSYSRGKSPYEQYF	TGTGCCAGCAGTTACTCGAGGGGGAAATCCCCCTACGAGCAGTACTTC
TRBV15	.	TRBJ1-2	many	CATSRVGGVNYGYTF	TGTGCCACCAGCAGAGTAGGAGGGGTTAACTATGGCTACACCTTC
TRBV28	TRBD1	TRBJ2-5	.	CASRQGGWETQYF	TGTGCCAGCAGACAGGGGGGTTGGGAGACCCAGTACTTC
TRBV5-6	.	TRBJ2-4	.	CASSSSMQQYF	TGTGCCAGCAGCTCCTCAATGCAGCAGTACTTC
TRBV20-1	.	TRBJ2-7	few	CSVAVSYEQYF	TGCAGTGTGGCTGTCTCCTACGAGCAGTACTTC
TRBV6-2/TRBV6-3	.	TRBJ2-1	.	CASSYGRGFDEQFF	TGTGCCAGCAGTTACGGGCGGGGCTTCGATGAGCAGTTCTTC
TRBV6-1	.	TRBJ1-5	.	CASTQGGTPKPQHF	TGTGCCAGCACTCAAGGGGGGACACCCAAGCCCCAGCATTTT
TRBV19	.	TRBJ1-4	.	CASRIQGRDEKLFF	TGTGCCAGTAGGATACAGGGACGCGATGAAAAACTGTTTTTT
TRBV29-1	.	TRBJ2-4	.	CSVEDRGAGFGKNIQYF	TGCAGCGTTGAAGATAGGGGGGCGGGGTTTGGCAAAAACATTCAGTACTTC
TRBV18	.	TRBJ1-5	.	CASSPNRNSNQPQHF	TGTGCCAGCTCACCAAACAGGAATAGCAATCAGCCCCAGCATTTT
TRBV5-6	TRBD2	TRBJ2-3	once	CASSPPGLGTTDTQYF	TGTGCCAGCAGCCCGCCGGGACTAGGTACGACAGATACGCAGTATTTT
TRBV21-1	.	TRBJ1-4	.	CASSKPGQGDEKLFF	TGTGCCAGCAGCAAGCCGGGACAGGGGGACGAAAAACTGTTTTTT
TRBV6-1	.	TRBJ1-2	.	CASSEFRSGGYTF	TGTGCCAGCAGTGAATTTCGTTCTGGGGGCTACACCTTC
TRBV6-5	.	TRBJ1-2	.	CASSYGTGYTF	TGTGCCAGCAGTTACGGGACTGGCTACACCTTC
TRBV5-1	.	TRBJ2-3	.	CASSLGANQESDTQYF	TGCGCCAGCAGCCTAGGAGCGAATCAGGAATCAGATACGCAGTATTTT